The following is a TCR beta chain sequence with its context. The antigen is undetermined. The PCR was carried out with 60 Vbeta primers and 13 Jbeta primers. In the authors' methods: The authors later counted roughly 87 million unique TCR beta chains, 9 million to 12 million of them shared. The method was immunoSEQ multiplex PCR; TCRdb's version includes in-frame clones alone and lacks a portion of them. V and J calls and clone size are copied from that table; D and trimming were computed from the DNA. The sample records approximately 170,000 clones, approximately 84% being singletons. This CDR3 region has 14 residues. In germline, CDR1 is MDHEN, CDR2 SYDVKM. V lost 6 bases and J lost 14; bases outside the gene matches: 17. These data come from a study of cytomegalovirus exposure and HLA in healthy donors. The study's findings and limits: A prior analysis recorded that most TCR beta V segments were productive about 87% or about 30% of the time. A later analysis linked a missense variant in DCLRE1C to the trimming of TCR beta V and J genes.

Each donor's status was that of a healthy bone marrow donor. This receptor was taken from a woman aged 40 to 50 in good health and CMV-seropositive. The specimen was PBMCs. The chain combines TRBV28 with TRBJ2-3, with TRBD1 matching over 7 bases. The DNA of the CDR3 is TGTGCCAGCAGAACTACCAACAGGGGCCGAAGTGCGTATTTT. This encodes CASRTTNRGRSAYF. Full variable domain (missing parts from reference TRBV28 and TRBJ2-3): DVKVTQSSRYLVKRTGEKVFLECVQDMDHENMFWYRQDPGLGLRLIYFSYDVKMKEKGDIPEGYSVSREKKERFSLILESASTNQTSMYLCASRTTNRGRSAYFGPGTRLTVL.